These 26 T cell receptor beta chains came from one sample sequenced in a study of cytomegalovirus exposure and HLA in healthy donors. Use of 60 Vbeta and 13 Jbeta primers characterized the PCR. The assay was immunoSEQ multiplex PCR, and TCRdb's table has in-frame clones only and misses some. The sample has 40,000 or so clones; over 70% are singletons. Sample: PBMCs. These receptors came from a young man in good health and CMV-seronegative.

This clone showed up just a few times. The chain employs TRBV6-5 and TRBJ2-5; 10 bases align to TRBD1. Germline-derived CDR1 and CDR2 are MNHEY and SVGAGI. V lost 6 bases, J lost 4 bases, and 5 bases stayed unmatched. The CDR3 loop spans 14 amino acids. CDR3 coding DNA: TGTGCCAGCAGGGACCGGACAGGGGGAGAGACCCAGTACTTC. Translation: CASRDRTGGETQYF.

The chain is built from TRBV2 and TRBJ2-2, with TRBD2 matching 8 bases. Unmatched junction bases numbered 0, after V lost 6 bases and J lost 0 bases. CDR3 length: 14 residues. Looked up from germline, CDR1 is SNHLY and CDR2 is FYNNEI. The CDR3 loop is CASRGLANTGELFF. Written as DNA, the CDR3 is TGTGCCAGCAGGGGACTAGCGAACACCGGGGAGCTGTTTTTT. The entire variable domain, with the rest obtained from reference TRBV2 and TRBJ2-2, is as follows: EPEVTQTPSHQVTQMGQEVILRCVPISNHLYFYWYRQILGQKVEFLVSFYNNEISEKSEIFDDQFSVERPDGSNFTLKIRSTKLEDSAMYFCASRGLANTGELFFGEGSRLTVL.

The gene calls are TRBV7-3 and TRBJ2-7; D may be TRBD2 (7 bases). V lost 5 bases and J lost 2, with 16 bases in between. This CDR3 is 15 amino acids long. CDR1 is SGHTA, CDR2 FQGTGA, per germline. CDR3 in DNA: TGTGCCAGCAGCCTCGAGGGAGGGGGACCCTACGAGCAGTACTTC. This encodes CASSLEGGGPYEQYF.

This clone has more than one count but fewer than ten. This chain connects TRBV5-1 to TRBJ1-6; D unresolved. The CDR3 covers 18 residues. Germline V gene data show CDR1 as SGHRS and CDR2 as YFSETQ. V lost 1 base and J lost 7, with 21 bases in between. This CDR3 reads CASSLIFNGEGTNSPLHF. CDR3 coding DNA: TGCGCCAGCAGCTTGATTTTTAACGGGGAGGGAACCAATTCACCCCTCCACTTT.

The rearrangement uses TRBV5-1 and TRBJ1-1; D not certain. This CDR3 spans 15 amino acids. Trimming removed 4 bases at V and 5 bases at J, with 18 bases between. CDR1 is SGHRS, CDR2 YFSETQ, per germline. The CDR3 DNA follows: TGCGCCAGCAGCCCCCTCTCGGGGTCGTTTACTGAAGCTTTCTTT. Protein: CASSPLSGSFTEAFF.

This sequence joins TRBV7-6 and TRBJ2-1; TRBD2 aligns across 8 bases. J gave up 10 bases and V 5 bases, and 16 bases lay outside the gene matches. Germline CDR1 reads SGHVS; CDR2 reads FNYEAQ. This CDR3 is built from 16 residues. CDR3 sequence reads: CASSDGSAGGTYEQFF. CDR3 bases: TGTGCCAGCAGCGACGGCAGTGCGGGGGGTACTTACGAGCAGTTCTTC.

This sequence joins TRBV6-1 and TRBJ1-6, with 8 bases matching TRBD1. Germline CDR1 reads MNHNS; CDR2 reads SASEGT. V trimming: 7 bases; J trimming: 8 bases; junction bases outside the gene matches: 7. This CDR3 comprises 14 residues. This CDR3 reads CASNNRQGHSPLHF. The CDR3 DNA follows: TGTGCCAGCAACAACCGACAGGGGCATTCACCCCTCCACTTT.

The chain is built from TRBV28 and TRBJ1-5; TRBD1 might be the D (5 bases). V was clipped by 5 bases and J by 3 bases, with 14 bases between them. This CDR3 comprises 15 residues. Germline V lookup: CDR1 MDHEN, CDR2 SYDVKM. The CDR3 DNA sequence: TGTGCCAGCAGTCCTATCGACAGAGACAATCAGCCCCAGCATTTT. It encodes CASSPIDRDNQPQHF.

The table lists this clone with a few counts. This sequence joins TRBV5-1 and TRBJ1-4, with 8 bases identical to TRBD1. V shed 3 bases, J shed 5 bases, and the junction held 6 bases outside the gene matches. The CDR3 is 15 residues long. Per the germline V gene, CDR1 is SGHRS and CDR2 is YFSETQ. CDR3 nucleotides: TGCGCCAGCAGCTCCGGACAGGGAGGAAATGAAAAACTGTTTTTT. Its protein is CASSSGQGGNEKLFF.

This chain links TRBV20-1 with TRBJ2-5; D unclear. Between the trimmed V and J ends, which lost 6 bases and 1 base, there was a span of 6 bases. This CDR3 comprises 11 residues. Germline V gene lookup returns CDR1 DFQATT and CDR2 SNEGSKA (reference sequence). The CDR3 sequence: CSANSQETQYF. The CDR3 DNA reads TGCAGTGCCAACAGCCAAGAGACCCAGTACTTC.

This sequence joins TRBV25-1 and TRBJ2-5, with 8 nucleotides matching TRBD1. Germline V gene data show CDR1 as MGHDK and CDR2 as SYGVNS. This CDR3 is built from 13 residues. V lost 4 bases and J lost 5; bases outside the gene matches: 3. The CDR3 reads CASSAGGEETQYF. CDR3 in DNA: TGTGCCAGCAGTGCAGGGGGCGAGGAGACCCAGTACTTC.

The chain is built from TRBV18 and TRBJ1-4; 7 positions agree with TRBD1. In germline, CDR1 is KGHSH, CDR2 LQKENI. V gave up 0 bases and J gave up 12 bases; unmatched junction bases: 4. The CDR3 extends over 13 amino acids. In DNA, the CDR3 is TGTGCCAGCTCACCACCGACAGGGTTGGAACTGTTTTTT. Protein: CASSPPTGLELFF.

This chain's CDR3 is CASSYETETPYEQYF. CDR3 coding DNA: TGTGCCAGCAGCTATGAGACAGAGACCCCCTACGAGCAGTACTTC. The rearrangement joins TRBV4-2 to TRBJ2-7, with a weak D call TRBD1 (5 bases). The germline gives CDR1 LGHNA, CDR2 YNFKEQ. V shed 5 bases and J shed 2 bases, with 16 bases lying between them. This CDR3 is built from 15 residues.

The gene calls are TRBV6-5 and TRBJ2-7; D is possibly TRBD1 (5 bases). The germline CDR1 and CDR2 sequences are MNHEY and SVGAGI. V was shortened by 2 bases and J by 0 bases, with 8 bases between the two germline ends. The CDR3 covers 14 residues. Written as DNA, the CDR3 is TGTGCCAGCAGTTACAGGGGAAACTCCTACGAGCAGTACTTC. This sequence encodes CASSYRGNSYEQYF.

In DNA, the CDR3 is TGCGCCAGCAGTTTATACACCACCGGGGAGCTGTTTTTT. It codes for CASSLYTTGELFF. The chain employs TRBV5-1 and TRBJ2-2; D ambiguous. Per germline, CDR1 SGHRS and CDR2 YFSETQ. The CDR3 extends over 13 amino acids. The ends were cut back, 5 bases at V and 4 bases at J, with 9 bases in the middle.

This clone occurred a few times. The chain is built from TRBV6-6 and TRBJ1-5, with TRBD1 identical over 8 bases. V lost 10 bases, J lost 5 bases, and 7 bases stayed unmatched. CDR1 and CDR2 from the germline V gene are MNHNY and SVGAGI (reference sequence). The CDR3 contains 13 residues. The CDR3 coding sequence is TGTGCCACACGGACAGGGTTCGATCAGCCCCAGCATTTT. This sequence encodes CATRTGFDQPQHF.

This sequence joins TRBV7-8 and TRBJ1-5; D uncertain. The V gene lost 4 bases and the J gene lost 0 bases, with 16 bases spanning the gap. CDR3 length equals 17 residues. CDR1 is SGHVS and CDR2 is FQNEAQ in the germline V gene. The CDR3 here is CASSSVSPGASNQPQHF. CDR3 DNA sequence: TGTGCCAGCAGCTCGGTTTCGCCGGGAGCTAGCAATCAGCCCCAGCATTTT.

The rearrangement joins TRBV4-2 to TRBJ1-5; weak D call: TRBD1 (5 bases). Trimming removed 6 bases at V and 1 base at J, with 13 bases between. The germline gives CDR1 LGHNA, CDR2 YNFKEQ. This CDR3 is 15 amino acids long. Written as DNA, the CDR3 is TGTGCCAGCAGTTGGGGGGAGGGCAGCAATCAGCCCCAGCATTTT. Translation: CASSWGEGSNQPQHF.

The CDR3 reads CASSLGPTSGRGNEQFF. In nucleotides, the CDR3 is TGTGCCAGCAGTTTAGGGCCGACTAGCGGGAGAGGGAATGAGCAGTTCTTC. V and J are TRBV27 and TRBJ2-1; 12 bases are a match to TRBD2. CDR3 length: 17 residues. Germline CDR1 reads MNHEY; CDR2 reads SMNVEV (reference sequence). V lost 2 bases to trimming and J lost 7 bases; unmatched junction nucleotides: 9.

J is TRBJ2-3 and V is TRBV4-1, with D perhaps matching TRBD2 (6 bases). Germline CDR1 is MGHRA and CDR2 is YSYEKL. V was trimmed by 1 base and J by 1 base, leaving 12 bases between them. CDR3 size: 16 residues. CDR3 in DNA: TGCGCCAGCAGCCAAGGTTTTGGGGAGGGCACAGATACGCAGTATTTT. Amino acid sequence: CASSQGFGEGTDTQYF.

The V call is TRBV7-9, the J call TRBJ2-1; D unresolved. Germline lookup yields CDR1 SEHNR and CDR2 FQNEAQ (reference sequence). CDR3 length equals 13 residues. V was cut by 6 bases and J by 7 bases, with 13 bases left in between. CDR3 amino acids: CASRLSPINEQFF. For the CDR3, the DNA is TGTGCCAGCAGATTATCCCCTATTAATGAGCAGTTCTTC.

The genes are TRBV15 and TRBJ2-7; 7 bases are a match to TRBD2. This CDR3 is 12 amino acids long. Germline loops: CDR1 LNHNV, CDR2 YYDKDF (reference sequence). V shed 5 bases, J shed 5 bases, and the junction held 3 bases outside the gene matches. In DNA form, the CDR3 reads TGTGCCACCAGCCCTGGGAGGGACGAGCAGTACTTC. It encodes CATSPGRDEQYF.

The V gene is TRBV7-2, the J gene TRBJ1-6; 8 bases agree with TRBD1. Germline V gene data show CDR1 as SGHTA and CDR2 as FQGNSA. Germline trimming cut 5 bases from V and 7 bases from J; bases unmatched to any gene: 7. This CDR3 has 15 residues. The CDR3 region is CASSLDRVRNSPLHF. CDR3 in DNA: TGTGCCAGCAGCCTGGACAGGGTGAGGAATTCACCCCTCCACTTT. The whole variable domain, remainder taken from reference TRBV7-2 and TRBJ1-6, is GAGVSQSPSNKVTEKGKDVELRCDPISGHTALYWYRQSLGQGLEFLIYFQGNSAPDKSGLPSDRFSAERTGGSVSTLTIQRTQQEDSAVYLCASSLDRVRNSPLHFGNGTRLTVT.

This clone was detected a few times. This chain joins TRBV19 and TRBJ2-1, with a possible D match to TRBD2 (6 bases). Trimming removed 6 bases at V and 3 bases at J, with 15 bases between. In germline, CDR1 is LNHDA, CDR2 SQIVND (reference sequence). The CDR3 runs to 15 residues. This chain's CDR3 is CASSRYGGGYNEQFF. The CDR3 region has the DNA TGTGCCAGTAGCCGATATGGGGGAGGCTACAATGAGCAGTTCTTC.

This clone was detected only once. J is TRBJ2-7 and V is TRBV19; D might be TRBD1 (7 bases). Germline CDR1 reads LNHDA; CDR2 reads SQIVND (reference sequence). V lost 5 bases and J 2 bases, leaving 13 bases between the germline ends. This CDR3 region has 14 residues. The CDR3 nucleotides are TGTGCCAGTAGTGCAGACAGGGAGGCCTACGAGCAGTACTTC. Protein product: CASSADREAYEQYF.

This clone was seen just once. V is TRBV30 and J is TRBJ2-7, with 7 bases fitting TRBD2. Germline V gene lookup returns CDR1 GTSNPN and CDR2 SVGIG (reference sequence). The V gene end was trimmed by 1 base and the J gene end by 5 bases; junction bases not matched to a gene: 8. This CDR3 spans 14 amino acids. The CDR3 DNA reads TGTGCCTGGAGTGCAGGGCTAGCGGTGGACGAGCAGTACTTC. Protein product: CAWSAGLAVDEQYF.